This T cell receptor (beta chain) was recorded in a study of blood T cell repertoires in COVID-19. Study details: Collection of acute and convalescent COVID-19 samples took place in the United States, Italy and Spain. Nucleic acid was either cDNA or gDNA, and it came from T cells, B-cell-depleted T cells, or PBMCs.

TCRdb's copy holds only in-frame clones and misses some; the assay was immunoSEQ multiplex PCR. The table has some 33,000 clones, roughly 85% seen once. The V gene end was trimmed by 1 base and the J gene end by 11 bases; junction bases not matched to a gene: 3. There are 12 residues in the CDR3. CDR1 and CDR2 (germline): SGHTA, FQGNSA. The V gene is TRBV7-2, the J gene TRBJ2-3; TRBD1 aligns across 7 bases. Sequenced input: peripheral blood. This receptor was identified in a man aged 55 to 70 with active COVID-19. The CDR3 loop is CASSLGQGRQYF. The CDR3, as DNA: TGTGCCAGCAGCTTAGGACAGGGAAGGCAGTATTTT. The full variable domain, completed using reference TRBV7-2 and TRBJ2-3, is GAGVSQSPSNKVTEKGKDVELRCDPISGHTALYWYRQSLGQGLEFLIYFQGNSAPDKSGLPSDRFSAERTGGSVSTLTIQRTQQEDSAVYLCASSLGQGRQYFGPGTRLTVL.